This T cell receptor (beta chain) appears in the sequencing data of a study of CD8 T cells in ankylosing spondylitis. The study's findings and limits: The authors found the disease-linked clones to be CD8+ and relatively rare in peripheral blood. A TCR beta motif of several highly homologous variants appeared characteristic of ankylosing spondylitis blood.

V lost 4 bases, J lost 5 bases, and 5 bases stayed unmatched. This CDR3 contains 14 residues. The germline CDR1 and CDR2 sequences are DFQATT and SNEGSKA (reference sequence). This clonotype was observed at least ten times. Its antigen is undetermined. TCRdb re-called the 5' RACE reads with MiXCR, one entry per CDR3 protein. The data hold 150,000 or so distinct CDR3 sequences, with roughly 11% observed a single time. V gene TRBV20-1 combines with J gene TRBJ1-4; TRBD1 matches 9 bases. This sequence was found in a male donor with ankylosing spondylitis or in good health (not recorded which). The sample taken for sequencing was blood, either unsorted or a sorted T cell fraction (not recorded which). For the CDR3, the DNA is TGCAGTGCTACAACAGGGGGCGGAAATGAAAAACTGTTTTTT. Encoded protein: CSATTGGGNEKLFF.